Following are 5 T cell receptor beta chains from one sample sequenced in a study of PD-L1 blockade in urothelial cancer. Only in-frame clones appear in the TCRdb table, and some are missing; sequencing was by immunoSEQ multiplex PCR. The sample comprises tens of thousands of clones, roughly 86% of which are singletons, and under 3% rests with the top ten. The sequences come from PBMCs, collected around atezolizumab (anti-PD-L1) treatment. These receptors were obtained from a man between 65 and 85 years old with urothelial cancer.

The V call is TRBV19, the J call TRBJ2-7; D remains unclear. The CDR3 consists of 15 residues. Trimming removed 7 bases from V and 6 bases from J, with 22 bases in between. Germline V lookup: CDR1 LNHDA, CDR2 SQIVND (reference sequence). The CDR3 coding sequence is TGTGCCAGTACCTCAAACTGGGCCTCGGATGGCGAGCAGTACTTC. It translates to CASTSNWASDGEQYF.

The chain combines TRBV19 with TRBJ2-1; 12 bases match TRBD2. The CDR3 length is 16 residues. Germline lookup yields CDR1 LNHDA and CDR2 SQIVND (reference sequence). With V trimmed by 7 bases and J by 1 base, 5 bases remained unmatched. CDR3 amino acids: CASTSSGRGSYNEQFF. The CDR3 coding sequence is TGTGCCAGTACCTCTAGCGGGAGGGGGTCCTACAATGAGCAGTTCTTC.

The rearrangement uses TRBV19 and TRBJ2-1, with TRBD2 matching 7 bases. This CDR3 spans 15 amino acids. J lost 1 base, V lost 4 bases, and 4 bases had no gene match. CDR1 and CDR2 from the germline V gene are LNHDA and SQIVND (reference sequence). In DNA, the CDR3 is TGTGCCAGTAGTAGGGGGGAGGGTTCCTACAATGAGCAGTTCTTC. It is translated as CASSRGEGSYNEQFF.

The chain employs TRBV29-1 and TRBJ2-7, with 8 bases fitting TRBD1. V trimming: 7 bases; J trimming: 3 bases; junction bases outside the gene matches: 11. This CDR3 comprises 14 residues. The germline CDR1 and CDR2 sequences are SQVTM and ANQGSEA. CDR3 region: CSARGGDRGYEQYF. The DNA of the CDR3 is TGCAGCGCCCGTGGAGGAGACAGGGGCTACGAGCAGTACTTC.

Written as DNA, the CDR3 is TGTGCCAGCAAGCGGGGGGTCTCCGGGGAGCTGTTTTTT. This codes for CASKRGVSGELFF. The chain joins TRBV28 to TRBJ2-2, with 9 bases aligning to TRBD2. CDR1 and CDR2 from the germline V gene are MDHEN and SYDVKM. After removal of 7 bases from V and 6 bases from J, the junction contained 3 bases not matched to a gene. The CDR3 is made up of 13 amino acids.